The source of this T cell receptor (beta chain) is a study of vaccination and CD4 T cells after COVID-19. Across the whole study: Convalescent persons amounted to six males plus four females, two of whom were Hispanic. Every participant had a vaccine, which was either BNT162b2 or mRNA-1273, given in two doses. Median time from second vaccine dose to sampling was 72 days (14 to 241).

Treatment denoted: approximately 10-day PBMC culture with coronavirus spike peptide pools or control peptides (ViraFEST assay). Positive PCR dates spanned March to December 2020, predating US Alpha, Beta and Delta variants. Germline trimming cut 4 bases from V and 0 bases from J; bases unmatched to any gene: 8. The CDR3 is made up of 16 amino acids. CDR1 LNHNV and CDR2 YYDKDF come from the germline V gene (reference sequence). At the Johns Hopkins FTIC core, DNA taken from cultured CD4+ T cells was sequenced by way of the Oncomine TCR Beta short-read assay. A single record per CDR3 protein comes from TCRdb applying MiXCR to the PCR reads. This sample has about 14,000 distinct CDR3 sequences, with 53% found just once. Turning to this clonotype: Its cognate antigen is unknown.

Sequences were obtained from CD4+ T cells from blood, cultured in vitro. This receptor was identified in a human donor who had recovered from COVID-19. This chain links TRBV15 with TRBJ2-7, with 8 nucleotides matching TRBD1. CDR3 sequence: CATSNPHRGDSYEQYF. CDR3 DNA sequence: TGTGCCACCAGCAACCCACACAGGGGGGACTCCTACGAGCAGTACTTC.